The entry below gives a single T cell receptor beta chain sequence along with its context. The target antigen is unknown. CD45RA+ naive and CD45RA-negative memory subsets were separated from CD4+ cells. CDR1 SGHNT and CDR2 YYREEE come from the germline V gene (reference sequence). The V gene lost 1 base and the J gene lost 7 bases, with 15 bases spanning the gap. This CDR3 comprises 16 residues. These data originate in a study of shared clonotypes between healthy human individuals. Assay: immunoSEQ multiplex PCR; the TCRdb copy retains only in-frame clones and omits some. The sample contains about 1 million clones, under 80% of which appear only once. Findings and caveats of the study: Only blood was sampled, and tissue TCR repertoires likely differ from blood ones.

The TCR was taken from a man younger than 35 in good health. The rearrangement joins TRBV5-4 to TRBJ1-6; D possibly corresponds to TRBD1 (5 bases). What was sequenced was memory CD4+ T cells sorted from blood. Regarding subset: CD45RA-negative fraction. CDR3 residues: CASSLFPGGLNSPLHF. The CDR3 nucleotides read TGTGCCAGCAGCTTGTTTCCCGGGGGGTTGAATTCACCCCTCCACTTT.